This T cell receptor (beta chain) was recovered during a study of spatial heterogeneity in lung cancer. Looking at the study overall: Raw reads contained each unique TCR and UMI combination more than ten times on average.

Trimming cost V 9 bases and J 6 bases, with 14 bases left between them. The CDR3 runs 13 residues. TCR cDNA molecules each carried a unique molecular identifier. TCRdb re-called the 5' RACE reads with MiXCR, one entry per CDR3 protein. The data show 2,000 or so distinct CDR3 sequences, about 22% seen once. Time point noted: sample taken at primary tumor resection. A total of approximately 70 untreated early-stage non-small cell lung cancer patients served as donors. Unsorted samples of tumor, nontumor lung or frozen PBMC had their whole RNA sequenced. This clonotype qualifies as medium-sized. The chain uses TRBV12-3 or TRBV12-4 and TRBJ2-2; D perhaps matches TRBD2 (5 bases). This clonotype was sampled from a male donor with early-stage non-small cell lung cancer. Source: normal lung tissue next to the tumor, taken at surgery. CDR3 loop: CASSVTAAGELFF. Written as DNA, the CDR3 is TGTGCCAGTAGCGTCACGGCAGCCGGGGAGCTGTTTTTT.